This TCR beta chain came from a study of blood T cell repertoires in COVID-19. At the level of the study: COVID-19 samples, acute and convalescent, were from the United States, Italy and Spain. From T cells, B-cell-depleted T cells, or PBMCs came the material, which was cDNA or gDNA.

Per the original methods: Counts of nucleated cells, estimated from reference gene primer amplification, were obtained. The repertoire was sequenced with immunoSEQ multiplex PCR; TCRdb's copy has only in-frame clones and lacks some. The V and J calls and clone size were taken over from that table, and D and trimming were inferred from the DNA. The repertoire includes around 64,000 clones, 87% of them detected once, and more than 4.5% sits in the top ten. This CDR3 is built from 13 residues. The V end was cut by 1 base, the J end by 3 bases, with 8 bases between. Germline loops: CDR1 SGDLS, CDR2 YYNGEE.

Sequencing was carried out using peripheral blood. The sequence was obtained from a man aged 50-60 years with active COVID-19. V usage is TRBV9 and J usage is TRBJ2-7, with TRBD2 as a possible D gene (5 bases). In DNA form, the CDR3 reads TGTGCCAGCAGCGTAACCGGGGACTACGAGCAGTACTTC. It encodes CASSVTGDYEQYF.